This T cell receptor beta chain was recorded in a study of blood T cell repertoires in COVID-19. Whole-study context: PBMCs, B-cell-depleted T cells, or T cells provided the cDNA or gDNA that made up the material.

This clone was seen just once. TCRdb's copy holds only in-frame clones and misses some; the assay was immunoSEQ multiplex PCR. Among over 300,000 clones, almost 85% were seen once, and the ten largest hold around 7.2%. The sequenced material came from peripheral blood. The clonotype was recovered from a human donor in a cohort sampled during active COVID-19.

The CDR3 reads CASSPRGRAASYGYTF. The CDR3 DNA follows: TGTGCCAGCAGCCCCAGAGGGAGGGCGGCCAGCTATGGCTACACCTTC. This chain uses TRBV11-1 with TRBJ1-2; D is unclear. Trimming took 5 bases from V and 4 from J, leaving 20 bases between them. The CDR3 runs 16 residues. Germline-derived CDR1 and CDR2 are SGHAT and FQDESV (reference sequence).